These 18 T cell receptor beta chains were all obtained from the same sample, sequenced in a study of blood T cells in healthy people across ages. It was with a sample-barcoded 5' primer and a J-beta primer mix that a second PCR of roughly 6 to 11 cycles was run. TCRdb itself ran the 5' RACE reads through MiXCR, one entry per CDR3 protein. Of more than 550,000 distinct CDR3 sequences listed, roughly 20% are singletons. The material sequenced was blood. Source of these receptors: a man aged 70-80 years in good health.

This chain links TRBV7-2 with TRBJ2-7; D ambiguous. The CDR3 loop spans 12 amino acids. V lost 3 bases to trimming and J lost 7 bases, with 10 bases between them. Germline CDR1 and CDR2: SGHTA and FQGNSA. CDR3 sequence (DNA): TGTGCCAGCAGCTTGGTCAACCGGGAGCAGTACTTC. Translated: CASSLVNREQYF.

The gene calls are TRBV3-1 and TRBJ2-3; D ambiguous. Germline V gene sequence: CDR1 LGHDT, CDR2 YNNKEL (reference sequence). Trimming pared 0 bases from V and 0 bases from J, leaving 7 bases between. The CDR3 is 15 residues long. DNA for the CDR3: TGTGCCAGCAGCCAAGAGCACGTCAGCACAGATACGCAGTATTTT. Its protein is CASSQEHVSTDTQYF.

The chain links TRBV5-1 to TRBJ2-2; the D gene could be TRBD1 or TRBD2 (5 bases each). The CDR3 extends over 14 amino acids. Deletions cut 4 bases from V and 5 bases from J, with 12 bases between. Germline lookup yields CDR1 SGHRS and CDR2 YFSETQ. This CDR3 is CASSLGTSTGELFF. The CDR3 region has the DNA TGCGCCAGCAGCCTGGGGACCTCAACCGGGGAGCTGTTTTTT.

Only a few counts were recorded for this clonotype. J is TRBJ1-2 and V is TRBV4-1; maybe TRBD1 (6 bases). V was clipped by 4 bases and J by 3 bases, with 12 bases between them. The CDR3 is 14 amino acids. CDR1 is MGHRA and CDR2 is YSYEKL in the germline V gene. The CDR3 region has the DNA TGCGCCAGCAGCCTAGATGCAGGGGACTATGGCTACACCTTC. It codes for CASSLDAGDYGYTF.

CDR3 amino acids: CASNPAGTGNEKLFF. Written as DNA, the CDR3 is TGTGCCAGCAATCCCGCCGGGACAGGGAATGAAAAACTGTTTTTT. The chain carries TRBV6-6 and TRBJ1-4; 9 nucleotides match TRBD1. This CDR3 is built from 15 residues. V shed 7 bases, J shed 5 bases, and the junction held 8 bases outside the gene matches. The germline V gene encodes CDR1 MNHNY and CDR2 SVGAGI (reference sequence).

This sequence joins TRBV20-1 and TRBJ1-1; unclear D gene. The CDR3 length is 13 residues. The germline V gene encodes CDR1 DFQATT and CDR2 SNEGSKA (reference sequence). V was clipped by 6 bases and J by 0 bases, with 11 bases between them. In nucleotides, the CDR3 is TGCAGTGCCCCCAGCAGTATGAACACTGAAGCTTTCTTT. Its protein is CSAPSSMNTEAFF.

This clonotype has a handful of counts. The chain combines TRBV10-3 with TRBJ2-3; tentative D call: TRBD1 (5 bases). Trimming removed 0 bases at V and 8 bases at J, with 18 bases between. Germline CDR1 is ENHRY and CDR2 is SYGVKD. The CDR3 covers 16 residues. The CDR3: CAISESPDSPLGTQYF. The CDR3 DNA sequence: TGTGCCATCAGTGAGTCCCCAGACAGTCCCCTGGGTACGCAGTATTTT.

The chain has TRBV25-1 and TRBJ2-5; D remains unclear. The length of the CDR3 is 12 residues. V lost 7 bases to trimming and J lost 0 bases, with 6 bases between them. Per the germline V gene, CDR1 is MGHDK and CDR2 is SYGVNS. The CDR3 spells CASISDQETQYF. CDR3 coding DNA: TGTGCCAGCATAAGTGACCAAGAGACCCAGTACTTC.

This clonotype turned up a few times. The chain carries TRBV18 and TRBJ1-1, with 9 bases matching TRBD1. The ends lost 1 base at V and 1 base at J; junction bases unmatched: 1. Per germline, CDR1 KGHSH and CDR2 LQKENI. The CDR3 runs 15 residues. The CDR3 sequence is CASSPRQGENTEAFF. The CDR3 DNA follows: TGTGCCAGCTCACCACGACAGGGGGAGAACACTGAAGCTTTCTTT.

In its sample, this clonotype was seen a few times. V usage is TRBV28 and J usage is TRBJ2-7; D unclear. Per the germline V gene, CDR1 is MDHEN and CDR2 is SYDVKM. Trimming removed 2 bases from V and 7 bases from J, with 21 bases in between. This CDR3 is built from 16 residues. CDR3 nucleotide sequence: TGTGCCAGCAGTTTAGGGGTAGGGCCATTAGTGGGTGAGCAGTACTTC. This codes for CASSLGVGPLVGEQYF.

The chain is built from TRBV11-2 and TRBJ2-2; either TRBD1 or TRBD2 may fit D (5 bases each). Germline-derived CDR1 and CDR2 are SGHAT and FQNNGV. V was pared by 1 base and J by 7 bases, with 13 bases between. The CDR3 is made up of 15 amino acids. The CDR3, as DNA: TGTGCCAGCAGCTTAGTTCCAGGGAGCAGCGGGGAGCTGTTTTTT. Its protein product is CASSLVPGSSGELFF.

The CDR3 loop is CASSYPGAQETQYF. Here the CDR3 DNA reads TGTGCCAGCAGTTACCCAGGAGCACAAGAGACCCAGTACTTC. The chain combines TRBV6-6 with TRBJ2-5, with no clear D. V was trimmed by 2 bases and J by 2 bases, leaving 9 bases between them. The CDR3 length is 14 residues. The germline V gene has CDR1 MNHNY and CDR2 SVGAGI (reference sequence).

The chain employs TRBV9 and TRBJ2-1; 8 bases match TRBD2. The junction had 20 bases not matched to a gene; V was cut back by 7 bases and J by 8 bases. This CDR3 is built from 17 residues. Germline V CDR1 and CDR2: SGDLS, YYNGEE. The CDR3 spells CASSTAGEILGGDEQFF. The CDR3 DNA reads TGTGCCAGCTCTACAGCGGGAGAAATTCTTGGTGGGGATGAGCAGTTCTTC.

The table lists this clonotype with many counts. The rearrangement joins TRBV15 to TRBJ1-4; unclear D gene. Between the trimmed V and J ends, which lost 0 bases and 8 bases, there was a span of 16 bases. Germline CDR1 is LNHNV and CDR2 is YYDKDF (reference sequence). There are 16 residues in the CDR3. The DNA for the CDR3 is TGTGCCACCAGCAGAGATGGGAGGGCGCGACGGGAAAAACTGTTTTTT. The encoded protein is CATSRDGRARREKLFF.

This clonotype was picked up a small number of times. The chain joins TRBV20-1 to TRBJ1-2; 7 bases are shared with TRBD1. CDR1 and CDR2 (germline): DFQATT, SNEGSKA (reference sequence). The trim removed 6 bases at V and 8 bases at J, leaving 12 bases unmatched. CDR3 length: 13 residues. The CDR3 region is CSASTEGARGYTF. CDR3 DNA: TGCAGTGCCTCCACTGAGGGGGCGCGGGGCTACACCTTC.

This clonotype was seen a handful of times. V and J are TRBV20-1 and TRBJ2-5, with D hard to call. The J call is uncertain, as TRBJ2-1 better fits the DNA end. Germline CDR1 reads DFQATT; CDR2 reads SNEGSKA (reference sequence). The CDR3 length is 11 residues. The CDR3 is CSARGLTEQFF. The CDR3 bases are TGCAGTGCTAGAGGACTGACTGAGCAGTTCTTC.

The rearrangement links TRBV29-1 to TRBJ1-2; no clear D gene. Germline CDR1 is SQVTM and CDR2 is ANQGSEA. Trimming removed 5 bases at V and 4 bases at J, with 5 bases between. The CDR3 has 10 residues. CDR3 nucleotide sequence: TGCAGCGTTCGAGGCTATGGCTACACCTTC. Amino acid sequence: CSVRGYGYTF.

This clonotype was seen a handful of times. The V call is TRBV2, the J call TRBJ2-3; D may be TRBD2 (5 bases). The CDR3 sequence is 14 residues long. The germline gives CDR1 SNHLY, CDR2 FYNNEI. V lost 8 bases and J 0 bases, leaving 12 bases between the germline ends. The CDR3 DNA is TGTGCCAGCCAATGGACTCGTAGCACAGATACGCAGTATTTT. Amino acid sequence: CASQWTRSTDTQYF.